The rows below give T cell receptor beta chains drawn from one sample of a study of beta chain features in type 1 diabetes. Sequenced by immunoSEQ multiplex PCR; TCRdb stores in-frame clones only, minus some. The data show some 270,000 clones, approximately 11% seen once. Sequenced: naive CD4+ T cells from blood. These receptors all come from a man aged 30 to 45 with type 1 diabetes. Both conserved end residues are part of each CDR3.

V	J	CDR3
TRBV7-2	TRBJ2-1	CASSLSGAGDEQFF
TRBV27	TRBJ2-7	CASSLTGVSSYEQYF
TRBV9	TRBJ2-1	CASSQIALAGGRNEQFF
TRBV11-2	TRBJ2-7	CASRPGTGFEQYF
TRBV11-1	TRBJ2-5	CASSSQGRETQYF
TRBV2	TRBJ1-2	CASNYRGSGYTF
TRBV7-2	TRBJ2-4	CASSSRTGLDIQYF
TRBV18	TRBJ2-1	CASSPTSGNEQFF
TRBV4-1	TRBJ2-7	CASSRTGTGEYEQYF
TRBV9	TRBJ2-2	CASSASGGDGTELFF
TRBV7-3	TRBJ2-6	CASSDDSSGANVLTF
TRBV18	TRBJ1-4	CASSPTATAGKLFF
TRBV7-9	TRBJ1-1	CASSLVREAFF
TRBV5-1	TRBJ2-3	CASSSWAADTQYF
TRBV4-1	TRBJ2-7	CASSHPAGRGAHEQYF
TRBV20-1	TRBJ2-7	CSATGVEQYF
TRBV28	TRBJ1-4	CASNLQTATNEKLFF
TRBV6-5	TRBJ2-7	CASSYYGQGVFGEQYF
TRBV29-1	TRBJ2-2	CSVEISRWSGELFF
TRBV5-1	TRBJ2-3	CASSLANGGGSTDTQYF
TRBV5-1	TRBJ2-3	CASSGGQSTDTQYF
TRBV9	TRBJ1-6	CASSGEAGGSPLHF
TRBV6-6	TRBJ2-7	CASSHGVSYEQYF
TRBV7-3	TRBJ1-1	CASSLEPMNTEAFF
TRBV9	TRBJ1-2	CASSVGQGNYGYTF
TRBV6-5	TRBJ1-6	CASSSTGTGGLPLHF
TRBV5-5	TRBJ2-7	CASSPLPDSTYEQYF
TRBV2	TRBJ2-1	CASRRESSYNEQFF
TRBV18	TRBJ2-7	CASSPGQTYEQYF
TRBV28	TRBJ1-1	CASSLTGLWAEAFF
TRBV4-3	TRBJ1-1	CASSQVFRTGKAFF
TRBV7-2	TRBJ1-1	CASSLWHSTEAFF
TRBV6-6	TRBJ2-7	CASSYFRQGEQYF
TRBV7-8	TRBJ1-4	CASGGTAEKLFF
TRBV4-1	TRBJ2-7	CASSPLAGFHEQYF
TRBV11-2	TRBJ2-1	CASSLVAGGRDNEQFF
TRBV19	TRBJ1-1	CASSNLGGNTEAFF
TRBV11-3	TRBJ2-5	CASSLADSSTQYF
TRBV30	TRBJ1-6	CAWSVPRDSYNSPLHF
TRBV7-2	TRBJ2-7	CASSKGLASYEQYF
TRBV7-2	TRBJ2-6	CASSFHRAGANVLTF
TRBV12-5	TRBJ2-7	CASGLVAGGVEQYF